Below, 24 T cell receptor beta chains from the same sample are listed, as sequenced in a study of blood T cell repertoires in COVID-19. This table comes from immunoSEQ multiplex PCR, and its TCRdb copy is limited to in-frame clones, with some not included. The data show 200,000 to 250,000 clones, approximately 90% seen once. The sequenced sample was PBMCs or T cells enriched from blood (not recorded which). These receptors were taken from a man aged 25-40 years who had recovered from COVID-19.

The J gene is TRBJ1-1, the V gene TRBV25-1; 9 bases match TRBD1. V shed 4 bases, J shed 1 base, and the junction held 10 bases outside the gene matches. This CDR3 comprises 17 residues. Germline CDR1 reads MGHDK; CDR2 reads SYGVNS. This chain's CDR3 is CASSAPPGQGTNTEAFF. As DNA, the CDR3 is TGTGCCAGCAGTGCCCCTCCGGGACAGGGAACGAACACTGAAGCTTTCTTT.

In nucleotides, the CDR3 is TGTGCCAGCAGCCAAGGGACAGGGGGCGGCTATGGCTACACCTTC. As protein: CASSQGTGGGYGYTF. The gene calls are TRBV7-9 and TRBJ1-2; 12 nucleotides agree with TRBD1. After removal of 5 bases from V and 4 bases from J, the junction contained 5 bases not matched to a gene. The germline gives CDR1 SEHNR, CDR2 FQNEAQ (reference sequence). The CDR3 sequence is 15 residues long.

V and J are TRBV7-2 and TRBJ2-1; 7 nucleotides line up with TRBD2. The CDR3 is 18 residues long. The V gene end was trimmed by 1 base and the J gene end by 0 bases; junction bases not matched to a gene: 9. The germline gives CDR1 SGHTA, CDR2 FQGNSA. The CDR3 DNA is TGTGCCAGCAGCTTAGGCTTTGGGCGGGGGAGCTCCTACAATGAGCAGTTCTTC. Protein product: CASSLGFGRGSSYNEQFF.

This clone was detected a few times. V and J are TRBV28 and TRBJ1-6; no definite D call. CDR1 is MDHEN, CDR2 SYDVKM, per germline. This CDR3 is 16 amino acids long. V shed 8 bases and J shed 4 bases, with 18 bases lying between them. The CDR3 loop is CASFPQAGKYNSPLHF. As DNA, the CDR3 is TGTGCCAGCTTCCCCCAGGCGGGCAAATATAATTCACCCCTCCACTTT.

The V call is TRBV9, the J call TRBJ1-2; TRBD1 matches 7 bases. The length of the CDR3 is 14 residues. Germline V gene data show CDR1 as SGDLS and CDR2 as YYNGEE. The V and J ends lost 3 bases and 4 bases, in that order; junction bases with no gene match: 6. The CDR3 reads CASSARQGSYGYTF. The DNA of the CDR3 is TGTGCCAGCAGCGCTCGACAGGGAAGCTATGGCTACACCTTC.

The CDR3 here is CSGTALAKNIQYF. CDR3 nucleotide sequence: TGCAGCGGTACAGCCCTAGCCAAAAACATTCAGTACTTC. The V and J genes are TRBV29-1 and TRBJ2-4; D is uncertain. V lost 7 bases to trimming and J lost 0 bases, with 10 bases between them. The CDR3 is 13 residues long. Per the germline V gene, CDR1 is SQVTM and CDR2 is ANQGSEA.

This chain uses TRBV9 with TRBJ2-1; 9 bases map to TRBD1. V was clipped by 0 bases and J by 9 bases; unmatched bases: 10. Germline V gene data show CDR1 as SGDLS and CDR2 as YYNGEE. The CDR3 sequence is 16 residues long. Here the CDR3 reads CASSVVSGQGSTEQFF. The CDR3 region has the DNA TGTGCCAGCAGCGTAGTTTCAGGACAGGGGAGCACTGAGCAGTTCTTC.

The V call is TRBV29-1, the J call TRBJ1-1; D uncertain. Trimming took 4 bases from V and 1 from J, leaving 4 bases between them. The CDR3 is made up of 11 amino acids. CDR1 is SQVTM, CDR2 ANQGSEA, per germline. CDR3 amino acids: CSVARNTEAFF. DNA of the CDR3: TGCAGCGTTGCCCGGAACACTGAAGCTTTCTTT.

The chain has TRBV9 and TRBJ1-4; TRBD1 agrees at 9 bases. Unmatched junction bases numbered 0, after V lost 4 bases and J lost 5 bases. The CDR3 spans 13 residues. Germline CDR1 and CDR2: SGDLS and YYNGEE. CDR3 sequence: CASSTGGNEKLFF. For the CDR3, the DNA is TGTGCCAGCAGCACAGGGGGCAATGAAAAACTGTTTTTT.

The chain uses TRBV7-9 and TRBJ2-4, with 7 bases that match TRBD2. The CDR3 totals 16 residues. The junction had 8 bases not matched to a gene; V was cut back by 2 bases and J by 4 bases. Germline lookup yields CDR1 SEHNR and CDR2 FQNEAQ (reference sequence). CDR3 sequence: CASSLLLAETKNIQYF. Here the CDR3 DNA reads TGTGCCAGCAGCTTACTGCTAGCGGAAACTAAAAACATTCAGTACTTC.

J is TRBJ1-5 and V is TRBV19; possibly TRBD1 for D (5 bases). The CDR3 has 17 residues. V lost 0 bases and J 0 bases, leaving 12 bases between the germline ends. The germline gives CDR1 LNHDA, CDR2 SQIVND (reference sequence). The chain's CDR3 is CASSIELGGGSNQPQHF. The CDR3 DNA reads TGTGCCAGTAGTATAGAGTTGGGGGGTGGTAGCAATCAGCCCCAGCATTTT.

The chain couples TRBV28 to TRBJ1-5; D gene unclear. The CDR3 contains 15 residues. Germline-derived CDR1 and CDR2 are MDHEN and SYDVKM. V gave up 3 bases and J gave up 0 bases, with 9 bases separating them. CDR3 amino acids: CASSFGGNSNQPQHF. CDR3 sequence (DNA): TGTGCCAGCAGTTTTGGCGGAAATAGCAATCAGCCCCAGCATTTT.

V and J are TRBV5-1 and TRBJ2-2; TRBD2 aligns across 8 bases. The germline gives CDR1 SGHRS, CDR2 YFSETQ. The CDR3 consists of 17 residues. J was trimmed by 0 bases and V by 7 bases; bases with no gene match: 11. In DNA, the CDR3 is TGCGCCAGCTTTTCTAGGACTAGCTCTACGAACACCGGGGAGCTGTTTTTT. Translation: CASFSRTSSTNTGELFF. Variable domain in full (rest from reference TRBV5-1 and TRBJ2-2): KAGVTQTPRYLIKTRGQQVTLSCSPISGHRSVSWYQQTPGQGLQFLFEYFSETQRNKGNFPGRFSGRQFSNSRSEMNVSTLELGDSALYLCASFSRTSSTNTGELFFGEGSRLTVL.

V is TRBV27 and J is TRBJ2-6; the match to TRBD2 covers 7 bases. The CDR3 is 19 amino acids. Per the germline V gene, CDR1 is MNHEY and CDR2 is SMNVEV (reference sequence). The V segment lost 2 bases and the J segment 1 base; nucleotides outside the gene matches: 11. CDR3 coding DNA: TGTGCCAGCAGTTTAAGCCCTAGCGGAACCCTATCTGGGGCCAACGTCCTGACTTTC. Translated, it gives CASSLSPSGTLSGANVLTF.

The chain links TRBV29-1 to TRBJ1-2; TRBD1 might be the D (5 bases). V was clipped by 3 bases and J by 7 bases, with 6 bases between them. Germline V gene lookup returns CDR1 SQVTM and CDR2 ANQGSEA. This CDR3 region has 10 residues. As DNA, the CDR3 is TGCAGCGTTGACAGGGCTGGCTACACCTTC. This sequence encodes CSVDRAGYTF.

The gene calls are TRBV18 and TRBJ1-3; D remains unclear. CDR1 is KGHSH and CDR2 is LQKENI in the germline V gene. Between the trimmed V and J ends, which lost 3 bases and 1 base, there was a span of 10 bases. The CDR3 sequence is 15 residues long. The CDR3, as DNA: TGTGCCAGCTCACCCGACACGTTTTCTGGAAACACCATATATTTT. Its protein is CASSPDTFSGNTIYF.

V is TRBV7-9 and J is TRBJ1-1, with D possibly matching TRBD1 (6 bases). V was trimmed by 5 bases and J by 6 bases, leaving 22 bases between them. Germline values: CDR1 SEHNR, CDR2 FQNEAQ (reference sequence). The CDR3 sequence is 16 residues long. For the CDR3, the DNA is TGTGCCAGCAGCGCGGATCGAGTCAGGGGAATCTCTGAAGCTTTCTTT. Translated: CASSADRVRGISEAFF.

The V call is TRBV7-2, the J call TRBJ1-1, with D hard to call. With 2 bases removed from V and 2 bases from J, the gap between germline ends came to 9 bases. The CDR3 length is 14 residues. The germline V gene encodes CDR1 SGHTA and CDR2 FQGNSA. CDR3 sequence (DNA): TGTGCCAGCAGCTTACTCGGAGTCAACACTGAAGCTTTCTTT. Translating it yields CASSLLGVNTEAFF.

The V call is TRBV27, the J call TRBJ2-7; 11 positions agree with TRBD1. Germline-derived CDR1 and CDR2 are MNHEY and SMNVEV (reference sequence). J lost 6 bases, V lost 7 bases, and 5 bases had no gene match. This CDR3 has 13 residues. The CDR3 loop reads CASNGQGAREQYF. The CDR3 DNA reads TGTGCCAGCAACGGACAGGGGGCGCGCGAGCAGTACTTC.

This chain uses TRBV28 with TRBJ1-5; D is possibly TRBD1 (5 bases). Per the germline V gene, CDR1 is MDHEN and CDR2 is SYDVKM. Deletions cut 3 bases from V and 0 bases from J, with 12 bases between. This CDR3 is 16 amino acids long. CDR3: CASSLGGSGSNQPQHF. The CDR3 DNA reads TGTGCCAGCAGTTTGGGGGGATCCGGTAGCAATCAGCCCCAGCATTTT.

This chain connects TRBV6-5 to TRBJ1-1; D is perhaps TRBD1 (6 bases). Per germline, CDR1 MNHEY and CDR2 SVGAGI. V lost 6 bases, J lost 5 bases, and 13 bases lay in between. The CDR3 covers 13 residues. The CDR3 DNA reads as TGTGCCAGCAGAACACAGGGATGGACTGAAGCTTTCTTT. Translation: CASRTQGWTEAFF.

The rearrangement joins TRBV4-3 to TRBJ1-2; 10 bases match TRBD1. The CDR3 is 16 amino acids. CDR1 LGHNA and CDR2 YSLEER come from the germline V gene. V shed 0 bases and J 4 bases; nucleotides not matched to a gene: 5. The CDR3 region has the DNA TGCGCCAGCAGCCAAGAGGGACAGGGGCCGATCTATGGCTACACCTTC. Amino acid sequence: CASSQEGQGPIYGYTF.

This clone turned up a few times. This rearrangement joins TRBV27 to TRBJ2-7; D remains ambiguous. V was trimmed by 7 bases and J by 4 bases, leaving 5 bases between them. Germline-derived CDR1 and CDR2 are MNHEY and SMNVEV (reference sequence). This CDR3 region has 10 residues. CDR3 residues: CASIGYEQYF. The CDR3, as DNA: TGTGCCAGCATCGGGTACGAGCAGTACTTC.

V and J are TRBV27 and TRBJ1-5; the D gene is possibly TRBD1 (6 bases). Trimming pared 6 bases from V and 3 bases from J, leaving 12 bases between. This CDR3 contains 14 residues. The germline V gene has CDR1 MNHEY and CDR2 SMNVEV (reference sequence). CDR3 nucleotides: TGTGCCAGCAGCTACACAGGGTTCAATCAGCCCCAGCATTTT. This gives the protein CASSYTGFNQPQHF.